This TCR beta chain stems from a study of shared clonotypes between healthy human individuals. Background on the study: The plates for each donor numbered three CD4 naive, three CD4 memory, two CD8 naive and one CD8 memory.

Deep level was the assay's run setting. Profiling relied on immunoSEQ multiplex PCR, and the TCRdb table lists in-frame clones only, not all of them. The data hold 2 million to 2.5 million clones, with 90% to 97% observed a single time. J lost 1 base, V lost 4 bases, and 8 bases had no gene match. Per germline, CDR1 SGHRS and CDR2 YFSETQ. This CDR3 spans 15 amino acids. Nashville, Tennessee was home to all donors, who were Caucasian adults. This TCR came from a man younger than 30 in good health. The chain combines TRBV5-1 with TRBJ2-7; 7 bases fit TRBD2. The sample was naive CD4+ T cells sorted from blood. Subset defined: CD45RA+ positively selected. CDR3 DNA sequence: TGCGCCAGCAGCCTTCTGGGAGGGCGGTCCTACGAGCAGTACTTC. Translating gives CASSLLGGRSYEQYF.